Listed below are T cell receptor beta chains from one sample, sequenced in a study of T cell changes during pregnancy in multiple sclerosis. Generated by immunoSEQ multiplex PCR, the TCRdb table keeps only in-frame clones and is missing some. Among more than 30,000 clones listed, approximately 92% were seen once. The material sequenced was PBMCs (not recorded whether the cells were cultured). The source is a female donor with multiple sclerosis, enrolled in a pregnancy study. CDR3s include the opening cysteine and the closing phenylalanine or tryptophan. The D gene is left open where the match is weak. The size of a clone is reported for some rows only, either as once, few or many, or as a class for expanded clones.

size	D	V	length	CDR3
.	.	TRBV12-5	16	CASGLVISGGANEQFF
.	TRBD2	TRBV6-5	14	CASSGLGGAGELFF
once	TRBD2	TRBV11-3	15	CASSSSGSSSYEQYF
.	TRBD1	TRBV28	14	CASRLDRGVGEQFF
.	.	TRBV20-1	11	CSAGVENEQYF
.	TRBD1	TRBV11-3	17	CASSQPGTGGLGNTIYF
.	.	TRBV5-1	16	CASSLDRPVTYNEQFF
.	.	TRBV6-1	10	CASATDTQYF
.	.	TRBV10-2	11	CASRDSSQQYF
.	TRBD1	TRBV5-1	15	CASNPRTGGTGELFF
.	.	TRBV5-6	15	CASSLVYTPNYGYTF
once	.	TRBV11-2	14	CASSLVQGSYEQYF
.	TRBD1	TRBV10-3	15	CAIRSGTGSNQPQHF
.	.	TRBV18	15	CASSSRGMINNEQFF
.	.	TRBV6-1	14	CASSEEGKGVQLFF
once	.	TRBV6-6	13	CASSYDSSYEQYF
.	.	TRBV30	11	CAGGGAYGYTF
.	.	TRBV2	14	CASSSGLDVFQQYF
.	TRBD2	TRBV18	15	CASSGGLAGYNEQFF
.	.	TRBV29-1	11	CSVVDNTEAFF
.	.	TRBV2	14	CASRTVGSNQPQHF
.	.	TRBV18	14	CASSRQDTGNTIYF
.	TRBD2	TRBV5-1	17	CASSGGTSGSSYNEQFF
.	.	TRBV5-4	14	CASSSARPFYGYTF
.	.	TRBV19	16	CASSTDYRPGANEQYF
once	.	TRBV6-5	13	CASSYSWGYEQYF
.	TRBD2	TRBV18	15	CASSLAGSGSDEQFF
.	.	TRBV6-6	15	CASSDSLNSGNTIYF
once	.	TRBV30	14	CAWITGPFNTEAFF
.	TRBD2	TRBV6-4	13	CASSAEPGLVEFF
.	.	TRBV5-1	14	CASKSGQLNTEAFF
.	.	TRBV5-4	14	CASSLTLSGNTIYF
.	TRBD2	TRBV4-3	15	CASSQGGSPHNEQFF
.	.	TRBV6-6	15	CASSYSSLQIGTQYF
.	TRBD1	TRBV11-3	15	CASSRGHGVSDTQYF
.	.	TRBV4-1	17	CASSYYWTDRNTGELFF
.	TRBD1	TRBV18	15	CASSPQGARTDTQYF
.	.	TRBV4-3	17	CASSQAWDSGTVQPQHF
.	.	TRBV27	15	CASSRSEALSYEQYF
.	.	TRBV5-4	14	CASSKGGVNYGYTF
once	TRBD2	TRBV11-3	12	CASSRTRWEQFF